This T cell receptor beta chain is from a study of blood T cell repertoires in COVID-19. On the study more broadly: The origin of the acute and convalescent COVID-19 samples was the United States, Italy and Spain. In each case, the material was cDNA or gDNA derived from T cells, B-cell-depleted T cells, or PBMCs.

This table comes from immunoSEQ multiplex PCR, and its TCRdb copy is limited to in-frame clones, with some not included. The sample has a few hundred thousand clones, roughly 85% seen once. Only one count was recorded for this clone. Deletions cut 5 bases from V and 7 bases from J, with 17 bases between. This CDR3 contains 14 residues. Germline V lookup: CDR1 MNHEY, CDR2 SVGAGI. The chain recombines TRBV6-5 with TRBJ1-1; TRBD1 is a possible D gene (6 bases). The sequence was obtained from a human donor in a cohort sampled during active COVID-19. The material sequenced was peripheral blood. Here the CDR3 reads CASSRKAGQNEAFF. CDR3 nucleotides: TGTGCCAGCAGTCGCAAGGCCGGACAGAATGAAGCTTTCTTT.